The rows below give T cell receptor beta chains drawn from one sample of a study of shared clonotypes between healthy human individuals. Here immunoSEQ multiplex PCR was the method, and the copy in TCRdb shows in-frame clones only, minus some. The sample contains just over 2,000,000 clones, roughly 94% of which appear only once. Material for sequencing was naive CD4+ T cells sorted from blood. The receptors were sampled from a man younger than 35 in good health. The CDR3 runs from the conserved cysteine through the conserved F or W. D genes are given only for firm matches. A row's size may be missing; if present it is once, few, many or a size class.

cdr3_nt cdr3_aa j_call v_call d_call clone_size
TGTGCCAGCAGTTCTGGGGGGCTTGGAAACACCATATATTTT CASSSGGLGNTIYF TRBJ1-3 TRBV6-1 - -
TGTGCCAGTCAACCGGGTCTACAATATTACGAGCAGTACTTC CASQPGLQYYEQYF TRBJ2-7 TRBV6-1 - -
TGTGCCAGCAGCTCCCCCCGTTGGGCTAGACAGGCCGTTACCTACGAGCAGTACTTC CASSSPRWARQAVTYEQYF TRBJ2-7 TRBV27 - -
TGTGCCAGCAGTGTATTGACAGGGTATGGCTACACCTTC CASSVLTGYGYTF TRBJ1-2 TRBV2 TRBD1 -
TGTGCCAGCAGCTTGTTTCTCGTTACGGGTGAGCCCCAGCATTTT CASSLFLVTGEPQHF TRBJ1-5 TRBV5-5 - few
TGTGCCAGCAGCTCGTACTCCGGGACAGGCTATGGCTACACCTTC CASSSYSGTGYGYTF TRBJ1-2 TRBV5-4 TRBD1 -
TGTGCCAGCAGCTTGGCACAGAAGAACACTGAAGCTTTCTTT CASSLAQKNTEAFF TRBJ1-1 TRBV5-4 - -
TGTGCCAGCAGTGGGCAGGGGAACGAGCAGTACTTC CASSGQGNEQYF TRBJ2-7 TRBV2 - -
TGTGCCAGCAGCGTTAACACAGATACGCAGTATTTT CASSVNTDTQYF TRBJ2-3 TRBV5-8 - -
TGCGCCAGCAGCTCCAGGAGTTCTAACTATGGCTACACCTTC CASSSRSSNYGYTF TRBJ1-2 TRBV5-1 - -
TGTGCCAGCAGCTTAAGGGGGGAGACCCAGTACTTC CASSLRGETQYF TRBJ2-5 TRBV7-8 - -
TGTGCCAGCAGCTTAGCGTGGGGACCCGACACAGATACGCAGTATTTT CASSLAWGPDTDTQYF TRBJ2-3 TRBV7-2 - once
TGTGCCAGCACCGTTGAGGGGGGACAGGGGCGGGATACGCAGTATTTT CASTVEGGQGRDTQYF TRBJ2-3 TRBV5-6 TRBD1 -
TGTGCCAGTCTCCTTCACCCCGAGCAGTACTTC CASLLHPEQYF TRBJ2-7 TRBV6-1 - -
TGTGCCAGCTCAACGGTACGGACATCGGGAAGTTACGAGCAGTACTTC CASSTVRTSGSYEQYF TRBJ2-7 TRBV18 - once
TGTGCCAGCAGTTACTCCGGCACGGCATACGAGCAGTACTTC CASSYSGTAYEQYF TRBJ2-7 TRBV6-5 - -
TGCGCCAGCAGCCAAGAGGTACTAGCGGGAGCTGAGTTCTTC CASSQEVLAGAEFF TRBJ2-1 TRBV4-3 TRBD2 -
TGTGCCATCAGTGAAAATCGTCAGGCGAATCTTAACTATGGCTACACCTTC CAISENRQANLNYGYTF TRBJ1-2 TRBV10-3 - -
TGTGCCAGCAGTTACTCGGCAGGCGGAAACACCATATATTTT CASSYSAGGNTIYF TRBJ1-3 TRBV6-6 - -
TGTGCCAGCAGTGAATCTGAGTACACTGAAGCTTTCTTT CASSESEYTEAFF TRBJ1-1 TRBV6-1 - -
TGTGCCAGCAGTCCGCGAGGAGGTTGGGGTCAGCCCCAGCATTTT CASSPRGGWGQPQHF TRBJ1-5 TRBV28 - -
TGTGCCAGCAGCTCTGAAAGGGACGGCACTAATGAAAAACTGTTTTTT CASSSERDGTNEKLFF TRBJ1-4 TRBV4-2 - -
TGTGCCAGCAGTTTATCGGGGGGACAGGGTGTACCCTACGAGCAGTACTTC CASSLSGGQGVPYEQYF TRBJ2-7 TRBV27 TRBD1 -
TGTGCCAGCAGTCTCGCAGGGGCACCTAATGAAAAACTGTTTTTT CASSLAGAPNEKLFF TRBJ1-4 TRBV2 - -
TGCGCCAGCAGCTCCTCCTTCCAGCAGGAAGCTAATTCACCCCTCCACTTT CASSSSFQQEANSPLHF TRBJ1-6 TRBV5-1 - -
TGTGCCAGCAGCGTAGATGGGACTAGCGGTCCGTGGGAGACCCAGTACTTC CASSVDGTSGPWETQYF TRBJ2-5 TRBV9 TRBD2 -
TGTGCCAGCAGCTTGACACCAGGGAGTAAGAAGGGCTACGAGCAGTACTTC CASSLTPGSKKGYEQYF TRBJ2-7 TRBV11-3 - -
TGCGCCAGCAGCCCTGGTCAACCCCTCACAGATACGCAGTATTTT CASSPGQPLTDTQYF TRBJ2-3 TRBV4-1 - few
TGTGCCAGCAGTAAAGGACAGGGGGCTGGGGCCAACGTCCTGACTTTC CASSKGQGAGANVLTF TRBJ2-6 TRBV6-1 TRBD1 -
TGTGCCAGCAGCTTAGCGGGGACTAAGGCGGGGGAGCAGTACTTC CASSLAGTKAGEQYF TRBJ2-7 TRBV7-2 TRBD2 once
TGTGCCTGGAGAAGACAGGGGCCGGCCTACGAGCAGTACTTC CAWRRQGPAYEQYF TRBJ2-7 TRBV30 TRBD1 -
TGTGCCATATTAGGCATTAGCACAGATACGCAGTATTTT CAILGISTDTQYF TRBJ2-3 TRBV2 - -
TGCGCCAGCAGTCCTACTACCCACGGACAGGGATCTTCCTACGAGCAGTACTTC CASSPTTHGQGSSYEQYF TRBJ2-7 TRBV5-1 TRBD1 -
TGCGCCAGCAGGGGATGGGAAAACATTCAGTACTTC CASRGWENIQYF TRBJ2-4 TRBV10-2 - -
TGTGCCATCAGTGACGGACTGTCGCCAAGGGAGACCCAGTACTTC CAISDGLSPRETQYF TRBJ2-5 TRBV10-3 - -
TGTGCCATCAGGAACGGACAGGGGGTTTACAATGAGCAGTTCTTC CAIRNGQGVYNEQFF TRBJ2-1 TRBV10-3 TRBD1 once
TGCGCCAGCAGCTCGGACTTTCTGAACACAGATACGCAGTATTTT CASSSDFLNTDTQYF TRBJ2-3 TRBV5-1 - -
TGTGCCAGCTCACTTGGGACTAGCGGGACCTTTTTCAACTACGAGCAGTACTTC CASSLGTSGTFFNYEQYF TRBJ2-7 TRBV18 TRBD2 -
TGTGCCAGCTCGGTTACAGGGGGCCGAGAGACCCAGTACTTC CASSVTGGRETQYF TRBJ2-5 TRBV18 TRBD1 -
TGTGCCAGCAGCTTAGGGGAGGCGAACACCGGGGAGCTGTTTTTT CASSLGEANTGELFF TRBJ2-2 TRBV11-3 - -
TGTGCCAGCAGCTTAGAAGGGACAGCCACTGAAGCTTTCTTT CASSLEGTATEAFF TRBJ1-1 TRBV7-9 TRBD1 -
TGTGCCAGCAGCGTAGACCTCTGGTCCGGGGAGCTGTTTTTT CASSVDLWSGELFF TRBJ2-2 TRBV9 - -
TGCGCCAGCAGCTTGGTGGGTGACTATGGCTACACCTTC CASSLVGDYGYTF TRBJ1-2 TRBV5-1 - -
TGTGCCAGCAGCCACAACCCCGGGACTAGCGGCCGGTGGTATTTT CASSHNPGTSGRWYF TRBJ2-3 TRBV5-6 TRBD2 -
TGTGCCAGTAGTATGTCGGGGCCCGACTACGAGCAGTACTTC CASSMSGPDYEQYF TRBJ2-7 TRBV19 - -
TGTGCCATCAGCTCAACTAGCTACGAGCAGTACTTC CAISSTSYEQYF TRBJ2-7 TRBV10-3 - -
TGTGCCAGCAGCCCCGGGACAGGGGCGGGATACGAGCAGTACTTC CASSPGTGAGYEQYF TRBJ2-7 TRBV9 TRBD1 -
TGTGCCAGCAGTTCCCCGGAATGGGGACTCTACACCTTC CASSSPEWGLYTF TRBJ1-2 TRBV5-4 - -
TGTGCCAGCCGACAGGGGGTATCCTACGAGCAGTACTTC CASRQGVSYEQYF TRBJ2-7 TRBV6-5 TRBD1 -
TGTGCCACCAGCAGAGCGGAGGGCGGCTACACCTTC CATSRAEGGYTF TRBJ1-2 TRBV15 - -
TGTGCCAGCAGCCACAGGGAAGGAGATCAGCCCCAGCATTTT CASSHREGDQPQHF TRBJ1-5 TRBV7-2 - -
TGCGCCAGCAGTGAGTCCCATAAGGGAAACACCATATATTTT CASSESHKGNTIYF TRBJ1-3 TRBV10-2 - -
TGTGCCTGGAGTGGCAGAGCGTTAAGCACAGATACGCAGTATTTT CAWSGRALSTDTQYF TRBJ2-3 TRBV30 - -